This T cell receptor (beta chain) was retrieved from a study of OX40 agonist ivuxolimab in advanced cancers. V lost 3 bases and J lost 4, with 13 bases in between. Looked up from germline, CDR1 is LNHDA and CDR2 is SQIVND (reference sequence). The CDR3 is 15 residues long. The method was immunoSEQ multiplex PCR; TCRdb's version includes in-frame clones alone and lacks a portion of them. The sample gives roughly 50,000 clones, 70% to 90% of which show up once; roughly 0.99% is in the top ten. This receptor was taken from an adult with an advanced solid tumor such as melanoma, head and neck, liver or kidney cancer. This chain joins TRBV19 and TRBJ1-5; D not resolved. The starting material was CD4+ or CD8+ T cells sorted from blood, obtained in a trial of the OX40 agonist ivuxolimab. CDR3 nucleotides: TGTGCCAGTAGTATCTCGGCCCCGCGGAATCAGCCCCAGCATTTT. Protein sequence: CASSISAPRNQPQHF.